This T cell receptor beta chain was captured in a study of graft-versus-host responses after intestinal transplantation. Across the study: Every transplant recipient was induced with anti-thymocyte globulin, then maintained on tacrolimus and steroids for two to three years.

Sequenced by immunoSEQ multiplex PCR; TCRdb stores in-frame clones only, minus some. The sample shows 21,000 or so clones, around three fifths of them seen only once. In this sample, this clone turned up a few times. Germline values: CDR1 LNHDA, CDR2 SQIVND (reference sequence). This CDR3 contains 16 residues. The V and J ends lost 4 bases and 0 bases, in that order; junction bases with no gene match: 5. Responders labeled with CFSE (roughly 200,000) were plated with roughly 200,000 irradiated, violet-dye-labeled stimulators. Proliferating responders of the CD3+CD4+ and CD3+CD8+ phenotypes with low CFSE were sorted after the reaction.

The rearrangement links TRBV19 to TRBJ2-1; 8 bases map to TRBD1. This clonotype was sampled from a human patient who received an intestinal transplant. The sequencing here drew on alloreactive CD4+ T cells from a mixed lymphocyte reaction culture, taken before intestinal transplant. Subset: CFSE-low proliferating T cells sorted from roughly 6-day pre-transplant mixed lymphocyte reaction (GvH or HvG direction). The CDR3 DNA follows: TGTGCCAGTAGTAGTATTACAGGGGGCTCCTACAATGAGCAGTTCTTC. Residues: CASSSITGGSYNEQFF.